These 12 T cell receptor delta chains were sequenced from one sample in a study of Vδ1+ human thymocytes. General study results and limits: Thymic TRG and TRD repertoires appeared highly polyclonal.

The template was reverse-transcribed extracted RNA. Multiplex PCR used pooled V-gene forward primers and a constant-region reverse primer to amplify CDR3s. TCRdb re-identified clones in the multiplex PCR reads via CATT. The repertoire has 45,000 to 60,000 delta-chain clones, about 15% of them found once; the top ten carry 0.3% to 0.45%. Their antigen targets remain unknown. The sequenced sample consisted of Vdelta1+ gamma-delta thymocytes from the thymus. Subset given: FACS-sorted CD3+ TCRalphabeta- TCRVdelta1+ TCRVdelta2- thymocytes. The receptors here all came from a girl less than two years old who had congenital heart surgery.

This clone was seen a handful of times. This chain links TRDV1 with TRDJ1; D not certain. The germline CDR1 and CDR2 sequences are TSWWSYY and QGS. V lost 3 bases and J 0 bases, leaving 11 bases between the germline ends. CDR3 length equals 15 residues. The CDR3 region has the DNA TGTGCTCTTGGGGACATACTGCCTTACACCGATAAACTCATCTTT. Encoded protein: CALGDILPYTDKLIF.

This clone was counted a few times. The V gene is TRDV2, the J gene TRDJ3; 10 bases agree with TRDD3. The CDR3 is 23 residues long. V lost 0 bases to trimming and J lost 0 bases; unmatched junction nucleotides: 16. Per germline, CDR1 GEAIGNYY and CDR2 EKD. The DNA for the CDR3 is TGTGCCTGTGACACCGATGGGGGATACTCCCTCCTCACAAGCTCCTGGGACACCCGACAGATGTTTTTC. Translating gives CACDTDGGYSLLTSSWDTRQMFF.

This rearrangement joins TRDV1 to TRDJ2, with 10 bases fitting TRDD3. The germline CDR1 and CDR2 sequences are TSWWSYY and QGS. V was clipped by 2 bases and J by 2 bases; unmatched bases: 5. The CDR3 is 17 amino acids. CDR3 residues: CALGEFRGDTLTAQLFF. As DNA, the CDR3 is TGTGCTCTTGGGGAATTCCGGGGGGATACGTTGACAGCACAACTCTTCTTT.

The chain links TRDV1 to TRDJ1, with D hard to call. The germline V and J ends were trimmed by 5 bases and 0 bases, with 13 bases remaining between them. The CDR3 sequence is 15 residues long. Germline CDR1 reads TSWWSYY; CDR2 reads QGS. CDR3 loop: CALGSSPTYTDKLIF. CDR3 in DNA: TGTGCTCTTGGGTCTTCTCCCACGTACACCGATAAACTCATCTTT.

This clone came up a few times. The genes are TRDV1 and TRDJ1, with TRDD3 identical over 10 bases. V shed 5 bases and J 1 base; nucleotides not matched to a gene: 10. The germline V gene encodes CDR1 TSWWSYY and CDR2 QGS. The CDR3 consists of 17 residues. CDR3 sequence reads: CALGIRSWGILTDKLIF. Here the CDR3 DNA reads TGTGCTCTTGGGATCCGATCTTGGGGGATACTCACCGATAAACTCATCTTT.

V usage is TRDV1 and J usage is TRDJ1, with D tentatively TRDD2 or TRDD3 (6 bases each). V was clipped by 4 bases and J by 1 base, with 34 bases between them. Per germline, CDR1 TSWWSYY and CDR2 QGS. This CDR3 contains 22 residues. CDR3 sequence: CALGGPVSYTAKGGAPTDKLIF. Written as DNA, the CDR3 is TGTGCTCTTGGGGGGCCCGTCTCCTACACTGCCAAAGGGGGAGCCCCCACCGATAAACTCATCTTT.

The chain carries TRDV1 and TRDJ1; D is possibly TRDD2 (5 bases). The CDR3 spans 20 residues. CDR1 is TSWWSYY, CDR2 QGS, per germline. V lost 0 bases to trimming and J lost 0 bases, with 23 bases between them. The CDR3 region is CALGELSPPYTFGYTDKLIF. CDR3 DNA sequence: TGTGCTCTTGGGGAACTGTCCCCCCCTTACACCTTCGGGTACACCGATAAACTCATCTTT.

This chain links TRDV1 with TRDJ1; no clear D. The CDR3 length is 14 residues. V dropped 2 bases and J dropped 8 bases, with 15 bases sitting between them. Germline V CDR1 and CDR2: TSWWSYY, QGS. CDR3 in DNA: TGTGCTCTTGGGGAAGTCCCCAATCGGTCCAAACTCATCTTT. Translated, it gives CALGEVPNRSKLIF.

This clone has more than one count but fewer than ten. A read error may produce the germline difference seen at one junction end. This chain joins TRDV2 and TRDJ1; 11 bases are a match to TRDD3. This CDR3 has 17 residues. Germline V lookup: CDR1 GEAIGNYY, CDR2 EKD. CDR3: CARDTLGDILYTDKLIF. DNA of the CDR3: TGTGCCCGTGACACACTGGGGGATATACTGTACACCGATAAACTCATCTTT.

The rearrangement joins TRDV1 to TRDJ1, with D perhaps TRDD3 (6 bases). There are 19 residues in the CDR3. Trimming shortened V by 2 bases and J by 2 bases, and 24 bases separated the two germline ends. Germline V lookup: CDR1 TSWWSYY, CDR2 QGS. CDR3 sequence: CALGESSPPRGRKTDKLIF. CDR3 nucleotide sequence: TGTGCTCTTGGGGAATCCTCCCCGCCGAGGGGGAGAAAAACCGATAAACTCATCTTT.

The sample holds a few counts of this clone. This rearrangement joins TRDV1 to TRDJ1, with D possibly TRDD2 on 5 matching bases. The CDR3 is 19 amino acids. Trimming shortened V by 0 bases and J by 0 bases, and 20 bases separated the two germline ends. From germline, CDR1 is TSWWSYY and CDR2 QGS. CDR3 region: CALGELRRWAYKYTDKLIF. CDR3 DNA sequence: TGTGCTCTTGGGGAACTTCGGAGGTGGGCCTACAAGTACACCGATAAACTCATCTTT.

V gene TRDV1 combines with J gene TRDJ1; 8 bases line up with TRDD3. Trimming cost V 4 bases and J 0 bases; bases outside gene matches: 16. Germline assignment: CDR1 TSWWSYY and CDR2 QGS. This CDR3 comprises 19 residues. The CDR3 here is CALGAILAGDRGDTDKLIF. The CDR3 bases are TGTGCTCTTGGGGCTATACTAGCGGGGGATAGGGGAGACACCGATAAACTCATCTTT.